The 14 T cell receptor beta chains in this list originate from one sample, sequenced in a study of blood T cell repertoires in COVID-19. TCRdb's table, derived via immunoSEQ multiplex PCR, lists solely in-frame clones and lacks some. The sample lists fewer than 250,000 clones, roughly nine tenths seen once, with around 6.5% in the top ten. Sequencing used peripheral blood. The receptors were sampled from a man aged 55 to 70 who had recovered from COVID-19.

This chain uses TRBV11-1 with TRBJ2-7; perhaps TRBD1 as D (5 bases). V gave up 2 bases and J gave up 4 bases, with 12 bases separating them. Germline CDR1 and CDR2: SGHAT and FQDESV (reference sequence). The CDR3 loop spans 14 amino acids. The CDR3 DNA reads as TGTGCCAGCAGCTTAAGGGGTGTTAAGTACGAGCAGTACTTC. It translates to CASSLRGVKYEQYF.

The chain uses TRBV15 and TRBJ2-1; 9 bases match TRBD1. This CDR3 is 15 amino acids long. Trimming took 5 bases from V and 7 from J; bases not matched to a gene: 9. Germline CDR1 and CDR2: LNHNV and YYDKDF (reference sequence). CDR3 loop: CATSGAGTGINEQFF. CDR3 sequence (DNA): TGTGCCACCAGCGGCGCCGGGACAGGGATTAATGAGCAGTTCTTC.

The chain has TRBV7-2 and TRBJ2-7; perhaps TRBD2 as D (5 bases). With 2 bases removed from V and 4 bases from J, the gap between germline ends came to 18 bases. The CDR3 length is 16 residues. Germline V gene data show CDR1 as SGHTA and CDR2 as FQGNSA. The CDR3 loop reads CASSLSGAASPYEQYF. The CDR3 bases are TGTGCCAGCAGCTTAAGCGGAGCGGCCTCGCCGTACGAGCAGTACTTC.

This chain joins TRBV7-2 and TRBJ2-5; TRBD2 aligns across 12 bases. The V and J ends lost 6 bases and 2 bases, in that order; junction bases with no gene match: 4. The CDR3 sequence is 15 residues long. Per germline, CDR1 SGHTA and CDR2 FQGNSA. CDR3 sequence (DNA): TGTGCCAGCAGACGGACTAGCGGGGTTCAAGAGACCCAGTACTTC. Amino acid sequence: CASRRTSGVQETQYF.

The rearrangement joins TRBV5-1 to TRBJ1-1; no clear D. The CDR3 contains 14 residues. V was pared by 5 bases and J by 0 bases, with 11 bases between. Germline loops: CDR1 SGHRS, CDR2 YFSETQ. CDR3 bases: TGCGCCAGCAGTATCTCGGGAATGAACACTGAAGCTTTCTTT. Encoded protein: CASSISGMNTEAFF.

This rearrangement joins TRBV12-3 or TRBV12-4 to TRBJ1-1; D uncertain. This CDR3 comprises 12 residues. V shed 6 bases and J shed 2 bases, with 7 bases lying between them. CDR3 sequence: CASRSVNTEAFF. The CDR3 DNA follows: TGTGCCAGCAGGTCAGTTAACACTGAAGCTTTCTTT.

The count of this clone is one. The chain joins TRBV7-2 to TRBJ1-2; no clear D. Trimming shortened V by 5 bases and J by 0 bases, and 4 bases separated the two germline ends. The CDR3 length is 12 residues. Looked up from germline, CDR1 is SGHTA and CDR2 is FQGNSA. This chain's CDR3 is CASSPTNYGYTF. CDR3 DNA sequence: TGTGCCAGCAGCCCAACTAACTATGGCTACACCTTC.

The chain recombines TRBV5-4 with TRBJ1-4; TRBD1 matches 9 bases. Germline CDR1 reads SGHNT; CDR2 reads YYREEE (reference sequence). The V gene end was trimmed by 1 base and the J gene end by 8 bases; junction bases not matched to a gene: 6. The length of the CDR3 is 15 residues. The CDR3: CASSLKPDRGEKLFF. The CDR3 bases are TGTGCCAGCAGCTTGAAACCTGACAGGGGGGAAAAACTGTTTTTT.

About this clone itself: The germline gene is not matched at one end of the junction; a read error may be the cause. The rearrangement uses TRBV11-2 and TRBJ1-1; maybe TRBD1 (6 bases). The CDR3 is made up of 14 amino acids. Germline assignment: CDR1 SGHAT and CDR2 FQNNGV. As DNA, the CDR3 is TGTGCCAGCAGCCGGGCCCCCCAGGGGCGACCCGGCGAATTT. Its translation is CASSRAPQGRPGEF.

This CDR3 reads CASSLADTFYGYTF. CDR3 coding DNA: TGTGCCAGTAGCCTTGCCGACACCTTCTATGGCTACACCTTC. This chain connects TRBV19 to TRBJ1-2, with D hard to call. This CDR3 region has 14 residues. Germline CDR1 and CDR2: LNHDA and SQIVND (reference sequence). Deletions cut 6 bases from V and 4 bases from J, with 15 bases between.

Only a few counts were recorded for this clone. The chain recombines TRBV6-5 with TRBJ1-1, with 8 bases fitting TRBD1. The CDR3 has 14 amino acids. Per germline, CDR1 MNHEY and CDR2 SVGAGI. V gave up 2 bases and J gave up 7 bases; unmatched junction bases: 6. The CDR3 region has the DNA TGTGCCAGCAGTTACCCTCCCGGACAGGGTGAAGCTTTCTTT. This translates into CASSYPPGQGEAFF.

This clone was seen a single time. The CDR3 DNA follows: TGTGCCAGCAGTGACCCGGGAGGACAGATTTATGGCTACACCTTC. Amino acid sequence: CASSDPGGQIYGYTF. This chain uses TRBV6-1 with TRBJ1-2; a possible D gene is TRBD1 (6 bases). The CDR3 covers 15 residues. Germline values: CDR1 MNHNS, CDR2 SASEGT. Trimming took off 3 bases at V and 5 bases at J, with 16 bases between the two ends.

The CDR3 DNA reads TGTGCCAGCAGTGTTGGACATTACGAGCAGTACTTC. As protein: CASSVGHYEQYF. V and J are TRBV25-1 and TRBJ2-7, with D tentatively TRBD1 (5 bases). Trimming stripped 4 bases from V and 4 bases from J, with 8 bases between. This CDR3 is 12 amino acids long. The V gene's germline CDR1 is MGHDK and CDR2 SYGVNS.

V gene TRBV15 combines with J gene TRBJ2-7; no definite D call. Germline assignment: CDR1 LNHNV and CDR2 YYDKDF (reference sequence). This CDR3 region has 13 residues. Trimming removed 0 bases at V and 4 bases at J, with 7 bases between. The CDR3 DNA sequence: TGTGCCACCAGCAGAGATCCCACTTACGAGCAGTACTTC. This encodes CATSRDPTYEQYF.